This T cell receptor beta chain was sequenced for a study of OX40 agonist ivuxolimab in advanced cancers. About the research overall: Prior anti-PD-1, anti-PD-L1 or anti-CTLA-4 therapy did not bar entry, and more than 35% had some.

CDR3 length equals 12 residues. V lost 0 bases and J 8 bases, leaving 5 bases between the germline ends. Germline V gene lookup returns CDR1 MNHNS and CDR2 SASEGT. A note on this clone: This specimen includes other DNA sequences encoding the same CDR3.

Data came from immunoSEQ multiplex PCR; TCRdb stores just in-frame clones and leaves some out. Here the sample spans tens of thousands of clones, roughly nine tenths being singletons. This chain joins TRBV6-1 and TRBJ2-1, with a tentative D call TRBD1 (5 bases). Source: CD4+ or CD8+ T cells sorted from blood, taken in a trial of the OX40 agonist ivuxolimab. This TCR came from an adult with an advanced solid tumor such as melanoma, head and neck, liver or kidney cancer. The CDR3 loop reads CASSEAGDEQFF. In DNA form, the CDR3 reads TGTGCCAGCAGTGAAGCAGGGGATGAGCAGTTCTTC.